The TCR beta chain described here comes from a study of early T cells in non-severe SARS-CoV-2 infection. Findings and limits, study-wide: Clonotype matching in VDJdb favored anti-spike CD8 responses and did not capture private and CD4 specificities.

This clonotype has at least ten counts. Its antigen is currently unknown. TCRdb analysed the 5' RACE reads with MiXCR anew, one entry per CDR3 protein. The sample lists roughly 92,000 distinct CDR3 sequences, approximately 12% occurring once. Germline lookup yields CDR1 SGHAT and CDR2 FQNNGV. This CDR3 has 16 amino acids. V lost 5 bases and J lost 0, with 14 bases in between. The origin of this receptor is an adult who was a healthcare worker with PCR-confirmed SARS-CoV-2 infection or an uninfected control (not recorded which). Sequences were derived from whole blood, sampled at baseline. This sequence joins TRBV11-2 and TRBJ2-1; D unclear. The CDR3 region has the DNA TGTGCCAGCAGCCCCCGTGAACGTAGCTCCTACAATGAGCAGTTCTTC. Translating gives CASSPRERSSYNEQFF.